The T cell receptor beta chain described here comes from a study of neurological immune-mediated disorders. Synthesis of cDNA used 5'RACE (with 10-nucleotide random UMIs). TCRdb recomputed calls from the 5' RACE reads with MiXCR, one row per CDR3 protein. The sample contains more than 50,000 distinct CDR3 sequences, roughly 10% of which appear only once. CDR1 and CDR2 from the germline V gene are LGHDT and YNNKEL (reference sequence). V gave up 8 bases and J gave up 6 bases; unmatched junction bases: 13. CDR3 size: 15 residues. A total of 2 million PBMCs stored at -80 degrees C provided the unsorted libraries. This clonotype was detected ten times or more.

Sequenced: PBMCs. The V call is TRBV3-1, the J call TRBJ2-1, with 7 positions matching TRBD2. The TCR comes from a man between 60 and 70 years old in good health. In DNA form, the CDR3 reads TGTGCCAGCGTTCAAGCGGGATGGGGCATCAATGAGCAGTTCTTC. Translation: CASVQAGWGINEQFF.